Below are 24 T cell receptor beta chains sequenced from a single sample in a study of Ad26.COV2.S vaccination and SARS-CoV-2 variants. Treatment: around 19 received Ad26.COV2.S at low or high dose, single or two shots; 5 received placebo; per-sample allocation not given. Specimen acquisition occurred on day 63 following the initial vaccine or placebo injection. Sequencing was performed with immunoSEQ multiplex PCR; in TCRdb, only in-frame clones are kept and a portion is missing. The table includes about 350,000 clones, 75% to 90% detected once. The sequenced sample was peripheral blood, obtained in a trial of Ad26.COV2.S vaccine versus placebo. The receptors shown here come from a person between 18 and 60 years old who received the Ad26.COV2.S COVID-19 vaccine or a placebo.

The chain carries TRBV4-1 and TRBJ1-6, with TRBD1 identical over 9 bases. Germline CDR1 reads MGHRA; CDR2 reads YSYEKL. The CDR3 is 15 amino acids. The ends lost 3 bases at V and 10 bases at J; junction bases unmatched: 7. The CDR3 loop reads CASSQPGQGDSPLHF. DNA of the CDR3: TGCGCCAGCAGCCAGCCGGGACAGGGAGACTCACCCCTCCACTTT.

The gene calls are TRBV7-9 and TRBJ2-5, with 9 nucleotides matching TRBD1. Trimming at V came to 5 bases and at J to 1 base, leaving 8 bases not matched to a gene. The CDR3 has 16 amino acids. From germline, CDR1 is SEHNR and CDR2 FQNEAQ (reference sequence). The CDR3 reads CASSLGTGTRQETQYF. CDR3 in DNA: TGTGCCAGCAGCCTTGGGACAGGGACCCGCCAAGAGACCCAGTACTTC.

This clone has just one count. This sequence joins TRBV7-9 and TRBJ2-1; TRBD2 matches 13 bases. After removal of 4 bases from V and 8 bases from J, the junction contained 5 bases not matched to a gene. Germline values: CDR1 SEHNR, CDR2 FQNEAQ (reference sequence). The CDR3 extends over 15 amino acids. In DNA form, the CDR3 reads TGTGCCAGCAGCTCCGGACTAGCGGGAGCCTATGAGCAGTTCTTC. Translating gives CASSSGLAGAYEQFF.

This clone showed up just once. The chain is built from TRBV6-2 or TRBV6-3 and TRBJ2-7, with D hard to call. The ends were cut back, 5 bases at V and 2 bases at J, with 16 bases in the middle. The CDR3 sequence is 15 residues long. Germline V gene lookup returns CDR1 MNHEY and CDR2 SVGEGT. CDR3 loop: CASSALDVRAYEQYF. The CDR3 DNA reads as TGTGCCAGCAGTGCCCTCGACGTGAGAGCCTACGAGCAGTACTTC.

This clone was detected only once. This CDR3 is CASSIASGSSTDTQYF. CDR3 coding DNA: TGTGCCAGTAGCATCGCTAGCGGGAGTAGCACAGATACGCAGTATTTT. The chain combines TRBV19 with TRBJ2-3; 10 nucleotides match TRBD2. Trimming cost V 6 bases and J 0 bases; bases outside gene matches: 6. The CDR3 has 16 residues. CDR1 is LNHDA, CDR2 SQIVND, per germline (reference sequence).

CDR3 in amino acids: CASSPRELRGGLNEQFF. CDR3 bases: TGTGCCAGCAGCCCCCGGGAGCTGCGGGGGGGCTTGAATGAGCAGTTCTTC. The chain uses TRBV9 and TRBJ2-1, with TRBD2 matching 9 bases. The junction had 15 bases not matched to a gene; V was cut back by 4 bases and J by 7 bases. The CDR3 totals 17 residues. Germline V gene lookup returns CDR1 SGDLS and CDR2 YYNGEE.

This chain uses TRBV4-2 with TRBJ2-7; D perhaps matches TRBD1 (5 bases). V gave up 1 base and J gave up 3 bases, with 7 bases separating them. CDR3 length equals 13 residues. Germline-derived CDR1 and CDR2 are LGHNA and YNFKEQ. CDR3 DNA: TGTGCCAGCAGCCAAGGACAGATCTACGAGCAGTACTTC. The encoded protein is CASSQGQIYEQYF.

This clone was counted a single time. Different DNA sequences within this sample yield the same CDR3. The rearrangement joins TRBV4-3 to TRBJ2-1; D possibly corresponds to TRBD2 (7 bases). Germline values: CDR1 LGHNA, CDR2 YSLEER. CDR3 size: 16 residues. Trimming took 1 base from V and 4 from J, leaving 14 bases between them. The CDR3: CASSQVSGGSYNEQFF. In DNA form, the CDR3 reads TGCGCCAGCAGCCAAGTTTCGGGGGGCTCGTACAATGAGCAGTTCTTC.

The V and J genes are TRBV10-3 and TRBJ2-7; tentatively, D is TRBD2 (6 bases). CDR3 length: 15 residues. CDR1 ENHRY and CDR2 SYGVKD come from the germline V gene. V was shortened by 0 bases and J by 4 bases, with 13 bases between the two germline ends. This CDR3 is CAISESQEGSYEQYF. In DNA form, the CDR3 reads TGTGCCATCAGTGAGTCACAGGAGGGGAGTTACGAGCAGTACTTC.

The chain joins TRBV19 to TRBJ2-3, with D perhaps assigned TRBD1 or TRBD2 (6 bases each). Trimming pared 3 bases from V and 1 base from J, leaving 11 bases between. The V gene's germline CDR1 is LNHDA and CDR2 SQIVND (reference sequence). CDR3 length: 15 residues. The CDR3 bases are TGTGCCAGTAGTATGTCGAGGGGGGGCACAGATACGCAGTATTTT. Translating it yields CASSMSRGGTDTQYF.

The gene calls are TRBV29-1 and TRBJ2-4; possibly TRBD2 for D (5 bases). There are 12 residues in the CDR3. With 3 bases removed from V and 5 bases from J, the gap between germline ends came to 8 bases. CDR1 and CDR2 from the germline V gene are SQVTM and ANQGSEA. CDR3 DNA sequence: TGCAGCGTTGATGACGGGGAAAACATTCAGTACTTC. Translation: CSVDDGENIQYF.

The V call is TRBV14, the J call TRBJ2-2; D may be TRBD2 (5 bases). The CDR3 has 13 amino acids. Germline CDR1 and CDR2: SGHDN and FVKESK. The V end lost 5 bases, the J end lost 2 bases, and 6 bases lay between the germline ends. The CDR3 DNA sequence: TGTGCCAGCAGCGGAGGTAACACCGGGGAGCTGTTTTTT. It encodes CASSGGNTGELFF.

In its sample, this clone was seen many times. V is TRBV5-4 and J is TRBJ2-6; D might be TRBD1 (6 bases). The CDR3 runs 18 residues. Trimming shortened V by 3 bases and J by 1 base, and 17 bases separated the two germline ends. Germline V gene data show CDR1 as SGHNT and CDR2 as YYREEE (reference sequence). This CDR3 is CASSSFPKGGSGANVLTF. The CDR3, as DNA: TGTGCCAGCAGCTCATTTCCTAAAGGGGGTTCTGGGGCCAACGTCCTGACTTTC.

V is TRBV6-5 and J is TRBJ2-1; the match to TRBD1 covers 7 bases. Germline V gives CDR1 MNHEY, CDR2 SVGAGI. This CDR3 comprises 14 residues. Losses at the gene ends were 7 bases for V and 7 bases for J; bases not matched to a gene: 10. This chain's CDR3 is CASKVGGGGNEQFF. The CDR3 DNA follows: TGTGCCAGCAAGGTAGGGGGCGGTGGGAATGAGCAGTTCTTC.

This clone was observed a few times. The V and J genes are TRBV19 and TRBJ2-3, with TRBD2 identical over 10 bases. CDR3 size: 15 residues. Germline loops: CDR1 LNHDA, CDR2 SQIVND (reference sequence). V lost 3 bases to trimming and J lost 3 bases; unmatched junction nucleotides: 3. This CDR3 reads CASSILAGVTDTQYF. For the CDR3, the DNA is TGTGCCAGTAGTATTCTAGCGGGAGTAACAGATACGCAGTATTTT.

The rearrangement links TRBV9 to TRBJ2-2; D remains unclear. V gave up 5 bases and J gave up 2 bases, with 7 bases separating them. CDR3 size: 13 residues. Germline lookup yields CDR1 SGDLS and CDR2 YYNGEE. CDR3 DNA: TGTGCCAGCAGTCTTGTCAACACCGGGGAGCTGTTTTTT. As protein: CASSLVNTGELFF.

V gene TRBV23-1 combines with J gene TRBJ2-7; D may be TRBD1 (5 bases). TRBV23-1 is an ORF, with its function uncertain. V lost 10 bases to trimming and J lost 4 bases, with 20 bases between them. This CDR3 comprises 14 residues. CDR3: CATAPPGNFYEQYF. Here the CDR3 DNA reads TGCGCCACAGCCCCGCCAGGGAATTTTTACGAGCAGTACTTC.

The chain is built from TRBV3-1 (or the pseudogene TRBV3-2) and TRBJ2-3, with 8 bases fitting TRBD2. CDR3 length: 22 amino acids. Germline-derived CDR1 and CDR2 are LGHDT and YNNKEL (reference sequence). The ends lost 7 bases at V and 6 bases at J; junction bases unmatched: 33. The CDR3 spells CASKTDTAGDYPLRASADTQYF. The CDR3 DNA is TGTGCCAGCAAAACAGACACAGCGGGGGACTACCCACTACGGGCCTCAGCCGATACGCAGTATTTT.

CDR3 nucleotide sequence: TGTGCCAGCAGCAGGGGGATCCGACAGGGCGTAGGTTCACCCCTCCACTTT. Protein sequence: CASSRGIRQGVGSPLHF. The V gene is TRBV27, the J gene TRBJ1-6; 7 positions match TRBD1. The length of the CDR3 is 17 residues. Germline CDR1 is MNHEY and CDR2 is SMNVEV (reference sequence). Trimming at V came to 6 bases and at J to 9 bases, leaving 17 bases not matched to a gene.

This clone was seen only a few times. This rearrangement joins TRBV7-2 to TRBJ2-1; possible D gene TRBD2, 6 bases. V was trimmed by 7 bases and J by 9 bases, leaving 25 bases between them. There are 16 residues in the CDR3. Germline V gene lookup returns CDR1 SGHTA and CDR2 FQGNSA. The CDR3 coding sequence is TGTGCCAGCATCAGAGCAGGGACTGGGGTATCCGGTGAGCAGTTCTTC. It specifies CASIRAGTGVSGEQFF.

In DNA, the CDR3 is TGTGCCAGCAGGGGGGGACTAGCGGGGAACATTCAGTACTTC. Protein product: CASRGGLAGNIQYF. This chain uses TRBV6-5 with TRBJ2-4; 13 bases line up with TRBD2. After removal of 6 bases from V and 7 bases from J, the junction contained 3 bases not matched to a gene. The germline V gene encodes CDR1 MNHEY and CDR2 SVGAGI. The CDR3 loop spans 14 amino acids.

The chain recombines TRBV7-6 with TRBJ2-7, with TRBD1 matching 9 bases. Germline loops: CDR1 SGHVS, CDR2 FNYEAQ. J gave up 5 bases and V 2 bases, and 4 bases lay outside the gene matches. There are 14 residues in the CDR3. CDR3 nucleotide sequence: TGTGCCAGCAGCTTAAGCAGGACAGGGGACGAGCAGTACTTC. It codes for CASSLSRTGDEQYF.

This rearrangement joins TRBV19 to TRBJ2-6; D gene uncertain. The germline CDR1 and CDR2 sequences are LNHDA and SQIVND (reference sequence). The V end lost 6 bases, the J end lost 2 bases, and 11 bases lay between the germline ends. The CDR3 has 15 amino acids. The DNA of the CDR3 is TGTGCCAGTAGCCTCTCAGTGACTGGGGCCAACGTCCTGACTTTC. This sequence encodes CASSLSVTGANVLTF. The variable domain in full, completed from reference TRBV19 and TRBJ2-6, reads DGGITQSPKYLFRKEGQNVTLSCEQNLNHDAMYWYRQDPGQGLRLIYYSQIVNDFQKGDIAEGYSVSREKKESFPLTVTSAQKNPTAFYLCASSLSVTGANVLTFGAGSRLTVL.

The sample holds a few counts of this clone. V is TRBV3-1 (or the pseudogene TRBV3-2) and J is TRBJ2-7; no firm D call. Per the germline V gene, CDR1 is LGHDT and CDR2 is YNNKEL (reference sequence). The CDR3 is 15 residues long. Trimming left V 1 base short and J 1 base short, with 11 bases between. CDR3 protein: CASSQGWTSSYEQYF. CDR3 DNA sequence: TGTGCCAGCAGCCAAGGTTGGACCTCTTCCTACGAGCAGTACTTC.